The 13 T cell receptor beta chains in this list originate from one sample, sequenced in a study of blood T cell repertoires in COVID-19. Clones were read by immunoSEQ multiplex PCR, and TCRdb kept only the in-frame ones, dropping some. This table has about 54,000 clones, less than 90% appearing once. Sequenced: peripheral blood. The receptors here all came from a human donor in a cohort sampled during active COVID-19.

This chain uses TRBV7-9 with TRBJ1-5; the D gene is possibly TRBD1 (5 bases). Deletions cut 5 bases from V and 4 bases from J, with 9 bases between. This CDR3 has 13 residues. Germline CDR1 SEHNR, CDR2 FQNEAQ (reference sequence). CDR3 loop: CASSADRNQPQHF. The CDR3 DNA sequence: TGTGCCAGCAGCGCAGACAGAAATCAGCCCCAGCATTTT.

The count of this clone is one. The rearrangement uses TRBV6-5 and TRBJ1-5; weak D call: TRBD1 (5 bases). CDR3 length: 14 amino acids. Germline values: CDR1 MNHEY, CDR2 SVGAGI. V was cut by 5 bases and J by 6 bases, with 14 bases left in between. CDR3 nucleotide sequence: TGTGCCAGCAGTCCCGGGGGGGTGACTCAGCCCCAGCATTTT. This sequence encodes CASSPGGVTQPQHF.

The chain recombines TRBV3-1 (or the pseudogene TRBV3-2) with TRBJ2-1; the match to TRBD2 covers 11 bases. This CDR3 is built from 17 residues. The germline V gene encodes CDR1 LGHDT and CDR2 YNNKEL (reference sequence). V trimming: 1 base; J trimming: 4 bases; junction bases outside the gene matches: 6. The CDR3 nucleotides are TGTGCCAGCAGCCAAGGACCGGGACTAGCGGTTTACAATGAGCAGTTCTTC. It codes for CASSQGPGLAVYNEQFF.

The chain has TRBV3-1 (or the pseudogene TRBV3-2) and TRBJ1-6; TRBD1 matches 9 bases. CDR1 is LGHDT, CDR2 YNNKEL, per germline (reference sequence). Trimming at V came to 6 bases and at J to 6 bases, leaving 6 bases not matched to a gene. The length of the CDR3 is 15 residues. The DNA for the CDR3 is TGTGCCAGCAGGGCACAGGGGGCGAGTAATTCACCCCTCCACTTT. It codes for CASRAQGASNSPLHF.

The sample holds one count of this clone. The V gene is TRBV27, the J gene TRBJ2-2; D uncertain. CDR1 and CDR2 from the germline V gene are MNHEY and SMNVEV (reference sequence). V was clipped by 1 base and J by 7 bases, with 7 bases between them. This CDR3 comprises 13 residues. CDR3 region: CASSLFRGGELFF. The DNA for the CDR3 is TGTGCCAGCAGTTTATTTCGCGGCGGGGAGCTGTTTTTT.

V and J are TRBV4-1 and TRBJ2-7; 9 bases are shared with TRBD1. The length of the CDR3 is 17 residues. The ends lost 0 bases at V and 5 bases at J; junction bases unmatched: 11. Looked up from germline, CDR1 is MGHRA and CDR2 is YSYEKL. CDR3 DNA: TGCGCCAGCAGCCAAGAACCAACGAGACAGGGGGTTCACGAGCAGTACTTC. This sequence encodes CASSQEPTRQGVHEQYF.

The chain joins TRBV18 to TRBJ1-5, with 7 bases that match TRBD1. CDR1 and CDR2 from the germline V gene are KGHSH and LQKENI. The ends lost 3 bases at V and 6 bases at J; junction bases unmatched: 5. This CDR3 spans 14 amino acids. CDR3 amino acids: CASSPGTVSQPQHF. CDR3 coding DNA: TGTGCCAGCTCACCCGGGACAGTTAGTCAGCCCCAGCATTTT.

This clone was seen once. The rearrangement links TRBV19 to TRBJ1-1; TRBD1 agrees at 9 bases. The V gene end was trimmed by 5 bases and the J gene end by 2 bases; junction bases not matched to a gene: 6. The V gene's germline CDR1 is LNHDA and CDR2 SQIVND (reference sequence). This CDR3 comprises 15 residues. CDR3 loop: CASSSGTGINTEAFF. Here the CDR3 DNA reads TGTGCCAGTAGTTCCGGGACAGGGATCAACACTGAAGCTTTCTTT.

The chain is built from TRBV30 and TRBJ1-5, with D maybe TRBD1 (6 bases). The CDR3 length is 13 residues. V lost 1 base and J lost 7, with 11 bases in between. The germline V gene has CDR1 GTSNPN and CDR2 SVGIG (reference sequence). In nucleotides, the CDR3 is TGTGCCTGGAGTGCCGGGGGGCTCCAGCCCCAGCATTTT. Translating gives CAWSAGGLQPQHF.

The gene calls are TRBV15 and TRBJ2-1; tentative D call: TRBD1 (6 bases). Germline V gene sequence: CDR1 LNHNV, CDR2 YYDKDF (reference sequence). The length of the CDR3 is 15 residues. The V end was cut by 1 base, the J end by 3 bases, with 10 bases between. CDR3: CATSRARTDYNEQFF. The CDR3 DNA sequence: TGTGCCACCAGCAGAGCGAGGACAGACTACAATGAGCAGTTCTTC.

The chain employs TRBV7-9 and TRBJ2-7; D gene unclear. Per germline, CDR1 SEHNR and CDR2 FQNEAQ (reference sequence). Trimming removed 5 bases from V and 2 bases from J, with 10 bases in between. The CDR3 consists of 13 residues. For the CDR3, the DNA is TGTGCCAGCAGCAGCGCTTGGGCCTACGAGCAGTACTTC. Translating it yields CASSSAWAYEQYF.

This clone was counted a single time. The genes are TRBV7-9 and TRBJ2-3; TRBD1 matches 7 bases. The CDR3 totals 14 residues. Germline V gene sequence: CDR1 SEHNR, CDR2 FQNEAQ (reference sequence). J was trimmed by 6 bases and V by 1 base; bases with no gene match: 4. The CDR3 coding sequence is TGTGCCAGCAGCTTAGGTAGACAGGGCGATACGCAGTATTTT. It codes for CASSLGRQGDTQYF.

CDR3 coding DNA: TGTGCCAGCAGCTCCCTTGGACAGGGAGGGAATTCACCCCTCCACTTT. Residues: CASSSLGQGGNSPLHF. This chain joins TRBV5-6 and TRBJ1-6, with 8 bases aligning to TRBD1. Germline V gene lookup returns CDR1 SGHDT and CDR2 YYEEEE. CDR3 size: 16 residues. V dropped 3 bases and J dropped 7; count of bases not matched to a gene: 9.